These T cell receptor beta chains were read from a single sample in a study of human thymus T cells. Using immunoSEQ multiplex PCR, the repertoire was profiled, and TCRdb retains in-frame clones only, with some absent. The sample yields about 130,000 clones, 90% to 95% seen once. Material for sequencing was thymus tissue. The receptors originated from a boy in the first two years of life with a congenital heart defect but otherwise immunologically healthy. CDR3s include the opening cysteine and the closing phenylalanine or tryptophan. D genes are given only for firm matches.

V: TRBV5-1
J: TRBJ2-5
D: -
CDR3: CASTTEAGQETQYF
DNA: TGCGCCAGCACCACGGAGGCAGGGCAAGAGACCCAGTACTTC

V: TRBV5-6
J: TRBJ2-3
D: TRBD2
CDR3: CASSLGVAGGPTDTQYF
DNA: TGTGCCAGCAGCTTGGGAGTAGCGGGGGGACCCACAGATACGCAGTATTTT

V: TRBV25-1
J: TRBJ1-2
D: TRBD1
CDR3: CASSEWEGQGRGYTF
DNA: TGTGCCAGCAGTGAATGGGAGGGACAGGGGAGAGGCTACACCTTC

V: TRBV28
J: TRBJ2-5
D: -
CDR3: CASPGGEQETQYF
DNA: TGTGCCAGCCCTGGAGGGGAACAAGAGACCCAGTACTTC

V: TRBV28
J: TRBJ1-2
D: TRBD1
CDR3: CASSFRGRDGYTF
DNA: TGTGCCAGCAGTTTTAGGGGGCGGGATGGCTACACCTTC

V: TRBV4-3
J: TRBJ2-1
D: -
CDR3: CASSQEMESSYNEQFF
DNA: TGCGCCAGCAGCCAAGAGATGGAGAGCTCCTACAATGAGCAGTTCTTC

V: TRBV25-1
J: TRBJ1-1
D: -
CDR3: CASSVGDTEAFF
DNA: TGTGCCAGCAGTGTGGGTGATACTGAAGCTTTCTTT

V: TRBV13
J: TRBJ2-5
D: -
CDR3: CASSPQETQYF
DNA: TGTGCCAGCAGCCCACAAGAGACCCAGTACTTC

V: TRBV27
J: TRBJ1-1
D: -
CDR3: CASSLYPREAEAFF
DNA: TGTGCCAGCAGTTTATACCCGCGGGAGGCTGAAGCTTTCTTT

V: TRBV7-9
J: TRBJ1-2
D: TRBD1
CDR3: CASTPWGQGDYGYTF
DNA: TGTGCCAGCACCCCCTGGGGACAGGGGGACTATGGCTACACCTTC

V: TRBV25-1
J: TRBJ1-2
D: -
CDR3: CASSEGRGRVHYGYTF
DNA: TGTGCCAGCAGTGAGGGAAGGGGACGGGTTCACTATGGCTACACCTTC

V: TRBV5-4
J: TRBJ2-1
D: TRBD2
CDR3: CASSLVASGDHNEQFF
DNA: TGTGCCAGCAGCTTGGTAGCTAGCGGGGACCACAATGAGCAGTTCTTC